This T cell receptor beta chain was captured by sequencing in a study of cytotoxic CD8 clonotypes in ibrutinib-treated CLL. Study-level results: T-cell clonality at baseline went above that of age-matched healthy donors and rose and fell with circulating CD8+ T-cell counts.

This clone occurred a few times. Its antigen is not known. The germline V gene has CDR1 SNHLY and CDR2 FYNNEI. This CDR3 has 12 residues. V was shortened by 4 bases and J by 5 bases, with 8 bases between the two germline ends. Here immunoSEQ multiplex PCR was the method, and the copy in TCRdb shows in-frame clones only, minus some. Among approximately 210,000 clones listed, over 60% were seen once. The V gene is TRBV2, the J gene TRBJ1-2; D call uncertain. The sequencing used PBMCs, collected after 24 months of ibrutinib treatment. The receptor's source is a human donor with chronic lymphocytic leukemia. The CDR3: CASSGEGYGYTF. The DNA of the CDR3 is TGTGCCAGCAGTGGGGAGGGATATGGCTACACCTTC.